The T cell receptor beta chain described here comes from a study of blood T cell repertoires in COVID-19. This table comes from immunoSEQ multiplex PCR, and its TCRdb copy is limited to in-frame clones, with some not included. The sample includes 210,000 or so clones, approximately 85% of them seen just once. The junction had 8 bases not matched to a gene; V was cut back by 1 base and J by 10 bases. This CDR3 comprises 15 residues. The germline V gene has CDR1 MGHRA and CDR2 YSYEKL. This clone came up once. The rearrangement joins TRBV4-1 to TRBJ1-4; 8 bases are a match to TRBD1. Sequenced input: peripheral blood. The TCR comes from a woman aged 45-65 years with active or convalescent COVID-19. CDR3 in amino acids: CASSQAGTGGGKLFF. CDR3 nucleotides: TGCGCCAGCAGCCAAGCCGGGACAGGAGGCGGAAAACTGTTTTTT.